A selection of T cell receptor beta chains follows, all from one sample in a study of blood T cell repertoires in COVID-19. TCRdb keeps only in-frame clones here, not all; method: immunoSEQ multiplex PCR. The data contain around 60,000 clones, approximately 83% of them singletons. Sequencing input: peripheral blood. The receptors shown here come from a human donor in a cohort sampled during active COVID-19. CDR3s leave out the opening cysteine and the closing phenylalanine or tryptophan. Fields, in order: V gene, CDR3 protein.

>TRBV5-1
ASSQLAGRTDTQY
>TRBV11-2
ASSFNRAGGPNTGELF
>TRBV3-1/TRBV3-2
ASSQGRGSDTQY
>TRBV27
ASSLSRASGTGEQY
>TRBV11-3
ASSLDWRNRETQY
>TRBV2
ASSNGRSYNEQF
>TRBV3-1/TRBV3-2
ASSQVKSGEQF
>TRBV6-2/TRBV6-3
ASTPGTSGSPDTQY
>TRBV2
ASSGWTGSNYGYT
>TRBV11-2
ASSLERARVYGYT
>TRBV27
ASSYGQTGYGYT
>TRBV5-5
ASSPGLAGRDEQF